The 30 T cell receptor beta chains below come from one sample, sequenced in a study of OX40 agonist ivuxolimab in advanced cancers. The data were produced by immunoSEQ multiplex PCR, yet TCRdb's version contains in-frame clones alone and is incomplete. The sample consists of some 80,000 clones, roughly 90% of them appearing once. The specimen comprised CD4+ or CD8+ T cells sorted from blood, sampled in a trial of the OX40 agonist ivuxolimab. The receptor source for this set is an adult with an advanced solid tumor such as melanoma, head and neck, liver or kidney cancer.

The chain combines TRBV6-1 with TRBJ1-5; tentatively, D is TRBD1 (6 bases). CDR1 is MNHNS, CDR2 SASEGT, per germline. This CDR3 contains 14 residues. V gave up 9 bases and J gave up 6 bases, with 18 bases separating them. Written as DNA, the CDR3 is TGTGCCAGTCATCAATGGGGGGCAGGTCAGCCCCAGCATTTT. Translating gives CASHQWGAGQPQHF.

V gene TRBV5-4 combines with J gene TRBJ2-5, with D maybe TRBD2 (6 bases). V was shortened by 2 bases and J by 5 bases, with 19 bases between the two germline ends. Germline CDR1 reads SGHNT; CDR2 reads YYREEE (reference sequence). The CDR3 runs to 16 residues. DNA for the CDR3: TGTGCCAGCAGCTTACCCCGTGGGGGGACGGGGGAGACCCAGTACTTC. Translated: CASSLPRGGTGETQYF.

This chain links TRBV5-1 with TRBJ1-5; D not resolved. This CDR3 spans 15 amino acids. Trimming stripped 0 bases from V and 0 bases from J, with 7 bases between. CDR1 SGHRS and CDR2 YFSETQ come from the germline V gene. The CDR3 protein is CASSLGSVSNQPQHF. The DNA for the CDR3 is TGCGCCAGCAGCTTGGGATCCGTTAGCAATCAGCCCCAGCATTTT.

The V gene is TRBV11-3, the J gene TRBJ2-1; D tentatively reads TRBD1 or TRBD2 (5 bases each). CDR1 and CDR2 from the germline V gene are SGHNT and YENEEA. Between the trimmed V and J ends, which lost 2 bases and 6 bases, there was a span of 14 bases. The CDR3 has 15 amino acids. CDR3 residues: CASSLSYGAGNEQFF. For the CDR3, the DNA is TGTGCCAGCAGCTTATCGTACGGGGCTGGCAATGAGCAGTTCTTC.

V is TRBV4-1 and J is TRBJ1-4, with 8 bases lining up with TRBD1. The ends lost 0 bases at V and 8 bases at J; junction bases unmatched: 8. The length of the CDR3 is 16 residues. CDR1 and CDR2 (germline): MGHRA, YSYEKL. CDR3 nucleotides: TGCGCCAGCAGCCAAGAGGGGGGCAGGGGGCGGGAAAAACTGTTTTTT. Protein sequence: CASSQEGGRGREKLFF.

The CDR3 sequence: CASSAIGLASIGEQFF. In DNA, the CDR3 is TGTGCCAGCAGCGCAATCGGACTAGCGTCGATCGGAGAGCAGTTCTTC. The chain has TRBV9 and TRBJ2-1, with 9 bases that match TRBD2. Germline V lookup: CDR1 SGDLS, CDR2 YYNGEE. The J segment lost 10 bases and the V segment lost 3 bases, leaving 14 bases of the junction unmatched. The CDR3 is made up of 16 amino acids.

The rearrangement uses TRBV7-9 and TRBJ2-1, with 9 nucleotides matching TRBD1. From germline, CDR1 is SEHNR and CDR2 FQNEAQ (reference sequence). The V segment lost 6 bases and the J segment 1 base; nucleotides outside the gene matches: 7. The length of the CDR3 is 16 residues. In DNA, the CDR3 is TGTGCCAGCAGTTCCACAGGGGGCGGTTCCTACAATGAGCAGTTCTTC. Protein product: CASSSTGGGSYNEQFF.

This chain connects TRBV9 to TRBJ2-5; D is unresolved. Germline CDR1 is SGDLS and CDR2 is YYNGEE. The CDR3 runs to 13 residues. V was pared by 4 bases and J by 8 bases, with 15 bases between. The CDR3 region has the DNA TGTGCCAGCAGCTCCGAATCTGTGAGAACCCAGTACTTC. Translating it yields CASSSESVRTQYF.

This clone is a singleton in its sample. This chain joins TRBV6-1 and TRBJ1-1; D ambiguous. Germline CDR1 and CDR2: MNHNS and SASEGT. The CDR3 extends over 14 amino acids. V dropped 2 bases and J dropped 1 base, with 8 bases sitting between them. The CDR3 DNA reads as TGTGCCAGCAGTGAAACCCTAAGGAACACTGAAGCTTTCTTT. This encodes CASSETLRNTEAFF.

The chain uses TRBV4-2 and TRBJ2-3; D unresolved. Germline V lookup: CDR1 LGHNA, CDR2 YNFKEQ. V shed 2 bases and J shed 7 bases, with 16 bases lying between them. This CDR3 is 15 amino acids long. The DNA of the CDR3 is TGTGCCAGCAGCCAATCTGGGTCGGACGGATATACGCAGTATTTT. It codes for CASSQSGSDGYTQYF.

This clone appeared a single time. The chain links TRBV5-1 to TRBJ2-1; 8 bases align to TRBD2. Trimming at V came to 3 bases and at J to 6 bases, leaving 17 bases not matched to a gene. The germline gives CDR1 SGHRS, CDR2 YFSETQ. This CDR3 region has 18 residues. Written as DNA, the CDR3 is TGCGCCAGCAGCTCCTCGGGACTAGAGTTTCGGAGGCGCAATGAGCAGTTCTTC. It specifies CASSSSGLEFRRRNEQFF.

CDR3 in amino acids: CASSGFKAGGVYEQYF. The DNA for the CDR3 is TGTGCCAGCAGTGGCTTCAAAGCGGGAGGGGTCTACGAGCAGTACTTC. The chain uses TRBV2 and TRBJ2-7; 10 positions agree with TRBD2. Per the germline V gene, CDR1 is SNHLY and CDR2 is FYNNEI. The CDR3 covers 16 residues. With V trimmed by 4 bases and J by 3 bases, 9 bases remained unmatched.

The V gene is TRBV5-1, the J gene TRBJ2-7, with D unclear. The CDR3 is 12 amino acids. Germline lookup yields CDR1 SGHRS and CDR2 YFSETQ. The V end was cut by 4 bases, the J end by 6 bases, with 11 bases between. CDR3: CASSLPGGEQYF. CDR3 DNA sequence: TGCGCCAGCAGCCTACCCGGTGGCGAGCAGTACTTC.

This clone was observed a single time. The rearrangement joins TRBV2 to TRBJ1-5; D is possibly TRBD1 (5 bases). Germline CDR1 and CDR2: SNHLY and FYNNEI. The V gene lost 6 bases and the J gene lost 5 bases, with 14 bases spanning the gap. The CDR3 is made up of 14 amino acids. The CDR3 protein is CASRDKGPYQPQHF. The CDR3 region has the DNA TGTGCCAGCAGGGACAAGGGGCCATATCAGCCCCAGCATTTT.

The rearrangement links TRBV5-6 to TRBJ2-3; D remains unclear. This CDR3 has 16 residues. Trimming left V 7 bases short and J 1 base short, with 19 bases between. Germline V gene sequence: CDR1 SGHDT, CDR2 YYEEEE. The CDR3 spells CASARWRSLGTDTQYF. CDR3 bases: TGTGCCAGCGCCCGATGGCGGTCGCTGGGCACAGATACGCAGTATTTT.

The CDR3 spells CASSLKGKLHSGELFF. CDR3 bases: TGTGCCAGCAGCTTGAAGGGGAAGTTGCATTCCGGGGAGCTGTTTTTT. The V call is TRBV5-6, the J call TRBJ2-2; possible D gene TRBD1, 5 bases. The CDR3 consists of 16 residues. Per germline, CDR1 SGHDT and CDR2 YYEEEE. V shed 1 base and J shed 6 bases, with 16 bases lying between them.

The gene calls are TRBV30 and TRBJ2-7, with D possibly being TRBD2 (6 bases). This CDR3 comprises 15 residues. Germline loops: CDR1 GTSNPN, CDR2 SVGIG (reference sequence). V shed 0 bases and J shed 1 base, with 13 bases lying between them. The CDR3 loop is CAWSVGGALSYEQYF. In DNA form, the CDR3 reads TGTGCCTGGAGTGTTGGAGGGGCGCTTTCCTACGAGCAGTACTTC.

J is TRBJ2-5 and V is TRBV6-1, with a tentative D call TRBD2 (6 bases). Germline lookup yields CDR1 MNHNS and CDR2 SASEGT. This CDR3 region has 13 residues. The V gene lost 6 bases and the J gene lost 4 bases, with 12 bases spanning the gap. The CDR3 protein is CASRDVGGETQYF. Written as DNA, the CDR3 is TGTGCCAGCAGGGACGTGGGGGGAGAGACCCAGTACTTC.

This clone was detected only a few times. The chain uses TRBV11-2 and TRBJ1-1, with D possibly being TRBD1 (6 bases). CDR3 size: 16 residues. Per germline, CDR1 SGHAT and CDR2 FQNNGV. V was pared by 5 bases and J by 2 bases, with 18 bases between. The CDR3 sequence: CASSKIQGAANTEAFF. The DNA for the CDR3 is TGTGCCAGCAGCAAGATACAGGGCGCAGCAAACACTGAAGCTTTCTTT.

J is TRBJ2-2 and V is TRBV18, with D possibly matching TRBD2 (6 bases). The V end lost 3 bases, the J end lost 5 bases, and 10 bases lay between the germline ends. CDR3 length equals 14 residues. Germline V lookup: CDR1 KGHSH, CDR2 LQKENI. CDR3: CASSPSGETGELFF. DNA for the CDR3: TGTGCCAGCTCACCGTCGGGGGAAACCGGGGAGCTGTTTTTT.

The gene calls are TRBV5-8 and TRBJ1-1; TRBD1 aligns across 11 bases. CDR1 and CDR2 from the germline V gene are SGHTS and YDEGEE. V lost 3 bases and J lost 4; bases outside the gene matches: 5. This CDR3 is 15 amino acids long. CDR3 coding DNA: TGTGCCAGCAGCTCAGGACAGGGGGCGATCACTGAAGCTTTCTTT. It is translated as CASSSGQGAITEAFF.

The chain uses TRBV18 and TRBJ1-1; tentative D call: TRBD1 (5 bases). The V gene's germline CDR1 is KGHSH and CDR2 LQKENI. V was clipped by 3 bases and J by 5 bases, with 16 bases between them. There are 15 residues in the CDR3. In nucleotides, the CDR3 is TGTGCCAGCTCACCCCGGGACGATGGGTGGACTGAAGCTTTCTTT. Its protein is CASSPRDDGWTEAFF. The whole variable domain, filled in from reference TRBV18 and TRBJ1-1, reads NAGVMQNPRHLVRRRGQEARLRCSPMKGHSHVYWYRQLPEEGLKFMVYLQKENIIDESGMPKERFSAEFPKEGPSILRIQQVVRGDSAAYFCASSPRDDGWTEAFFGQGTRLTVV.

CDR3 residues: CASRVSQGTPGYGYTF. The CDR3 DNA is TGTGCCAGTAGAGTATCTCAGGGGACGCCGGGCTATGGCTACACCTTC. The chain joins TRBV19 to TRBJ1-2, with D perhaps matching TRBD1 (6 bases). Germline V CDR1 and CDR2: LNHDA, SQIVND (reference sequence). This CDR3 contains 16 residues. The ends were cut back, 6 bases at V and 4 bases at J, with 21 bases in the middle.

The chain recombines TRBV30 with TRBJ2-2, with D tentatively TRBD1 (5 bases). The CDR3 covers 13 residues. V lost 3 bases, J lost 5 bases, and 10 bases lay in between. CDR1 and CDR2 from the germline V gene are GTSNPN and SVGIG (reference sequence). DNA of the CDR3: TGTGCCTGGAGGGAAACAGGAACCGGGGAGCTGTTTTTT. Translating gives CAWRETGTGELFF.

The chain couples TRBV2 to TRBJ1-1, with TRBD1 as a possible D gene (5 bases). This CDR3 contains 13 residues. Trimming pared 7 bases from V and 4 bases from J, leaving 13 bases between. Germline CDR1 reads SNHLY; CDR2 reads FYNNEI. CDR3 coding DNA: TGTGCCAGCACCGGGACCCGGAGCACTGAAGCTTTCTTT. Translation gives CASTGTRSTEAFF.

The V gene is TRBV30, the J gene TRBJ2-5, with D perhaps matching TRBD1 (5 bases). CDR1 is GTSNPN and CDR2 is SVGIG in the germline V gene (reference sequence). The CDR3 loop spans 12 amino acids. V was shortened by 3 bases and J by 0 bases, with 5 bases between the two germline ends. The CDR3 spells CAWRQDQETQYF. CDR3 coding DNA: TGTGCCTGGAGACAGGACCAAGAGACCCAGTACTTC.

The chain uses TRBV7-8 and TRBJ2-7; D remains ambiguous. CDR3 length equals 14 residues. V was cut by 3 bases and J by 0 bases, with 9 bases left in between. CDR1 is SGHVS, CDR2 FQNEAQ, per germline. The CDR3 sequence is CASSFSATSYEQYF. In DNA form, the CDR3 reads TGTGCCAGCAGCTTCAGCGCCACCTCCTACGAGCAGTACTTC.

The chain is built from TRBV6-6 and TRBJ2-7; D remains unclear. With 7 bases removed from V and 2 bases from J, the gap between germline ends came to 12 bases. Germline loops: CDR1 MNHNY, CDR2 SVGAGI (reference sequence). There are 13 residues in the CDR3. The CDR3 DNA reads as TGTGCCAGCAATTCCCCGGCCGCCTACGAGCAGTACTTC. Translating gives CASNSPAAYEQYF.

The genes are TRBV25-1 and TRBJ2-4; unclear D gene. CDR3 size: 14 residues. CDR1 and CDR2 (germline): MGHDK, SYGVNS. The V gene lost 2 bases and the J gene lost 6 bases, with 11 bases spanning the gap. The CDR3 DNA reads TGTGCCAGCAGTGAAGGAAGGGTGGGAAACATTCAGTACTTC. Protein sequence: CASSEGRVGNIQYF.

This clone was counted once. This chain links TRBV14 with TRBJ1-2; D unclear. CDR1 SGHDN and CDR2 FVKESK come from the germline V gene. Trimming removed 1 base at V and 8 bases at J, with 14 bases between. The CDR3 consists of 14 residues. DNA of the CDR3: TGTGCCAGCAGCCAAGTGGGCGGCTTTTCGGGCTACACCTTC. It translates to CASSQVGGFSGYTF. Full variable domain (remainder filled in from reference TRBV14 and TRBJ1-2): EAGVTQFPSHSVIEKGQTVTLRCDPISGHDNLYWYRRVMGKEIKFLLHFVKESKQDESGMPNNRFLAERTGGTYSTLKVQPAELEDSGVYFCASSQVGGFSGYTFGSGTRLTVV.